This entry lists 20 T cell receptor beta chains sequenced from one sample in a study of blood T cell repertoires in COVID-19. The repertoire was sequenced with immunoSEQ multiplex PCR; TCRdb's copy has only in-frame clones and lacks some. The repertoire holds approximately 260,000 clones, with approximately 85% as singletons. Material: peripheral blood. The receptors were gathered from a woman in her seventies with acute or convalescent COVID-19.

The rearrangement links TRBV3-1 (or the pseudogene TRBV3-2) to TRBJ2-7; TRBD2 aligns across 9 bases. The ends lost 3 bases at V and 2 bases at J; junction bases unmatched: 2. Looked up from germline, CDR1 is LGHDT and CDR2 is YNNKEL (reference sequence). CDR3 length: 14 residues. This CDR3 is CASSHSGGTYEQYF. The DNA for the CDR3 is TGTGCCAGCAGCCATAGCGGGGGCACCTACGAGCAGTACTTC.

This rearrangement joins TRBV29-1 to TRBJ1-1; the match to TRBD1 covers 7 bases. Germline V CDR1 and CDR2: SQVTM, ANQGSEA. The CDR3 loop spans 14 amino acids. V gave up 4 bases and J gave up 4 bases; unmatched junction bases: 9. CDR3 nucleotide sequence: TGCAGCGTTGGGTTTCAGACAGGGACCACTGAAGCTTTCTTT. It codes for CSVGFQTGTTEAFF.

The CDR3: CASSKGQGARTGELFF. CDR3 nucleotide sequence: TGTGCCAGTAGTAAGGGACAGGGGGCGCGCACCGGGGAGCTGTTTTTT. The rearrangement joins TRBV19 to TRBJ2-2; TRBD1 matches at 12 bases. CDR3 length: 16 residues. The V and J ends lost 4 bases and 4 bases, in that order; junction bases with no gene match: 4. CDR1 and CDR2 (germline): LNHDA, SQIVND (reference sequence).

The V gene is TRBV29-1, the J gene TRBJ1-1, with 7 bases lining up with TRBD1. V gave up 5 bases and J gave up 11 bases; unmatched junction bases: 11. In germline, CDR1 is SQVTM, CDR2 ANQGSEA. This CDR3 is 12 amino acids long. The CDR3 nucleotides are TGCAGCGTTCGGGGACAGCCCGGCCAGGCTTTCTTT. Protein sequence: CSVRGQPGQAFF.

V and J are TRBV2 and TRBJ1-1; 8 bases fit TRBD1. Trimming removed 7 bases from V and 2 bases from J; junction bases left unmatched: 12. This CDR3 is 16 amino acids long. Looked up from germline, CDR1 is SNHLY and CDR2 is FYNNEI. The CDR3 DNA sequence: TGTGCCAGCACCCTTGGACAGGGCATCTCAAACACTGAAGCTTTCTTT. Encoded protein: CASTLGQGISNTEAFF.

V is TRBV6-5 and J is TRBJ1-1; 9 bases agree with TRBD1. Germline CDR1 reads MNHEY; CDR2 reads SVGAGI. V was pared by 8 bases and J by 3 bases, with 4 bases of the junction left unmatched. The length of the CDR3 is 13 residues. CDR3 sequence: CASGGTGYTEAFF. CDR3 bases: TGTGCCAGCGGCGGGACAGGGTACACTGAAGCTTTCTTT.

The J gene is TRBJ1-3, the V gene TRBV5-4, with unresolved D. This CDR3 is built from 15 residues. V was cut by 4 bases and J by 1 base, with 12 bases left in between. Germline CDR1 and CDR2: SGHNT and YYREEE (reference sequence). CDR3 sequence reads: CASSHNPASGNTIYF. The CDR3 nucleotides read TGTGCCAGCAGCCACAACCCAGCGTCTGGAAACACCATATATTTT. The complete variable domain, with remaining parts taken from reference TRBV5-4 and TRBJ1-3, reads ETGVTQSPTHLIKTRGQQVTLRCSSQSGHNTVSWYQQALGQGPQFIFQYYREEENGRGNFPPRFSGLQFPNYSSELNVNALELDDSALYLCASSHNPASGNTIYFGEGSWLTVV.

The J gene is TRBJ2-7, the V gene TRBV6-5, with D tentatively TRBD1 (7 bases). The CDR3 contains 14 residues. The germline V and J ends were trimmed by 0 bases and 7 bases, with 13 bases remaining between them. From germline, CDR1 is MNHEY and CDR2 SVGAGI. The CDR3 bases are TGTGCCAGCAGTTACTCGAAGGGGGCGGGAGAGCAGTACTTC. Its protein is CASSYSKGAGEQYF.

This clone showed up just a few times. This sequence joins TRBV10-3 and TRBJ1-1; the D gene is possibly TRBD1 (5 bases). This CDR3 has 12 amino acids. Trimming took off 6 bases at V and 5 bases at J, with 10 bases between the two ends. Germline CDR1 is ENHRY and CDR2 is SYGVKD. Written as DNA, the CDR3 is TGTGCCATCAGCACCCCAGGGACTGAAGCTTTCTTT. Protein product: CAISTPGTEAFF.

The chain employs TRBV10-1 and TRBJ1-1, with 7 bases that match TRBD1. CDR1 is WNHNN and CDR2 is SYGVQD in the germline V gene (reference sequence). The CDR3 is 18 amino acids. V lost 8 bases to trimming and J lost 0 bases; unmatched junction nucleotides: 18. The CDR3, as DNA: TGCGCCAGCGGACTCGTAGGGGGCAGGGGGAGGCTGAACACTGAAGCTTTCTTT. Amino acid sequence: CASGLVGGRGRLNTEAFF.

The V and J genes are TRBV4-1 and TRBJ2-3; 9 bases line up with TRBD2. CDR3 length: 18 residues. The germline V gene encodes CDR1 MGHRA and CDR2 YSYEKL. Trimming at V came to 1 base and at J to 3 bases, leaving 11 bases not matched to a gene. The CDR3: CASSQVGLAGLETDTQYF. The CDR3 DNA reads TGCGCCAGCAGCCAAGTAGGGCTAGCGGGGTTGGAGACAGATACGCAGTATTTT.

The V call is TRBV6-5, the J call TRBJ2-3, with TRBD2 matching 8 bases. CDR1 is MNHEY and CDR2 is SVGAGI in the germline V gene. Trimming took 2 bases from V and 3 from J; bases not matched to a gene: 1. There are 14 residues in the CDR3. The CDR3 sequence is CASSYGTRTDTQYF. The CDR3 DNA is TGTGCCAGCAGTTACGGGACTAGAACAGATACGCAGTATTTT.

V and J are TRBV4-1 and TRBJ1-1, with 7 nucleotides matching TRBD1. This CDR3 is 17 amino acids long. Germline CDR1 MGHRA, CDR2 YSYEKL. The ends lost 2 bases at V and 5 bases at J; junction bases unmatched: 14. The CDR3 DNA follows: TGCGCCAGCAGCCAACCCGGACGACACAGGGGTGGGACTGAAGCTTTCTTT. This encodes CASSQPGRHRGGTEAFF.

This clone was detected only a few times. The rearrangement joins TRBV7-8 to TRBJ1-1, with 7 bases aligning to TRBD1. Germline CDR1 reads SGHVS; CDR2 reads FQNEAQ. The CDR3 extends over 14 amino acids. V lost 5 bases to trimming and J lost 1 base; unmatched junction nucleotides: 4. CDR3 loop: CASSIRQGNTEAFF. CDR3 nucleotide sequence: TGTGCCAGCAGCATCCGACAGGGGAACACTGAAGCTTTCTTT. The full variable domain, rest sourced from reference TRBV7-8 and TRBJ1-1, is GAGVSQSPRYKVAKRGQDVALRCDPISGHVSLFWYQQALGQGPEFLTYFQNEAQLDKSGLPSDRFFAERPEGSVSTLKIQRTQQEDSAVYLCASSIRQGNTEAFFGQGTRLTVV.

V usage is TRBV3-1 (or the pseudogene TRBV3-2) and J usage is TRBJ2-1, with 7 bases matching TRBD2. Germline trimming cut 1 base from V and 12 bases from J; bases unmatched to any gene: 6. The germline V gene has CDR1 LGHDT and CDR2 YNNKEL (reference sequence). The CDR3 loop spans 13 amino acids. Here the CDR3 reads CASSQGGTIGQFF. The CDR3 DNA is TGTGCCAGCAGCCAAGGGGGGACTATAGGGCAGTTCTTC.

V and J are TRBV21-1 and TRBJ1-5; the D segment call TRBD1 is taken from the table without a DNA check. TRBV21-1 is assigned pseudogene status. This CDR3 region has 24 residues. Here the CDR3 DNA reads TGTGCCAGCAGCAATGCGCCAGGACAGGGCCAGAAAGGCCCCCTAACTTATAGCAATCAGCCCCAGCATTTT. Protein sequence: CASSNAPGQGQKGPLTYSNQPQHF.

This clone came up once. The V call is TRBV27, the J call TRBJ2-1, with 12 bases identical to TRBD2. The CDR3 is 15 amino acids. Germline loops: CDR1 MNHEY, CDR2 SMNVEV (reference sequence). V lost 5 bases to trimming and J lost 6 bases; unmatched junction nucleotides: 5. The CDR3 loop reads CASSNPGLAGNEQFF. The DNA for the CDR3 is TGTGCCAGCAGTAATCCGGGACTAGCGGGCAATGAGCAGTTCTTC.

V and J are TRBV10-3 and TRBJ2-7, with D possibly matching TRBD1 (6 bases). Per the germline V gene, CDR1 is ENHRY and CDR2 is SYGVKD. The CDR3 spans 15 residues. The V gene lost 6 bases and the J gene lost 6 bases, with 21 bases spanning the gap. The CDR3 loop reads CAIRDSLGLTPEQYF. CDR3 sequence (DNA): TGTGCCATCAGGGACAGCTTGGGCCTCACACCCGAGCAGTACTTC.

This clone has just a few counts. This chain uses TRBV9 with TRBJ1-3, with TRBD1 as a possible D gene (6 bases). Germline V lookup: CDR1 SGDLS, CDR2 YYNGEE. The CDR3 runs to 15 residues. Trimming shortened V by 3 bases and J by 0 bases, and 10 bases separated the two germline ends. CDR3 coding DNA: TGTGCCAGCAGCGAGCAGGGGCCCTCTGGAAACACCATATATTTT. It encodes CASSEQGPSGNTIYF. The full variable domain, in which reference TRBV9 and TRBJ1-3 provide the parts outside the CDR3, is DSGVTQTPKHLITATGQRVTLRCSPRSGDLSVYWYQQSLDQGLQFLIQYYNGEERAKGNILERFSAQQFPDLHSELNLSSLELGDSALYFCASSEQGPSGNTIYFGEGSWLTVV.

The rearrangement links TRBV6-2 or TRBV6-3 to TRBJ1-2, with a weak D call TRBD1 (6 bases). CDR3 length: 14 residues. The germline V gene has CDR1 MNHEY and CDR2 SVGEGT. V shed 5 bases and J shed 4 bases, with 14 bases lying between them. CDR3 loop: CASSDFGQIYGYTF. CDR3 in DNA: TGTGCCAGCAGTGACTTTGGACAGATCTATGGCTACACCTTC.